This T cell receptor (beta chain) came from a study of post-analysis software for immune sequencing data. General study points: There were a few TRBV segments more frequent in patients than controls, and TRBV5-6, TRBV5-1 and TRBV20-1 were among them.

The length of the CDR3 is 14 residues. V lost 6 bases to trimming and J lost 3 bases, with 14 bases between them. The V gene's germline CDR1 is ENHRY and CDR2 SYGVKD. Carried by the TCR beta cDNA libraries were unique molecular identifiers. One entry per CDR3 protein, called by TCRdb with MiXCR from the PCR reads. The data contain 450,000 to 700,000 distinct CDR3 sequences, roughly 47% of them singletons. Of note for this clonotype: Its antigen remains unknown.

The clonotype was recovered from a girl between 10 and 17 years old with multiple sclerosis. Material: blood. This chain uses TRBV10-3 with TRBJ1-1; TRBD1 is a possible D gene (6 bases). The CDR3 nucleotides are TGTGCCATCAGCGATACAGGGTTTGACACTGAAGCTTTCTTT. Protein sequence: CAISDTGFDTEAFF.